The rows below give T cell receptor beta chains drawn from one sample of a study of T cell repertoires in cytomegalovirus infection. TCRdb fed the reads into MiXCR, producing one record per CDR3 protein. The data contain about 190,000 distinct CDR3 sequences, 28% of them singletons. Sequences were obtained from PBMCs. The origin of the receptors is a human donor in good health (CMV status not recorded). Some clones in this sample may be carry-over from other donors' samples. The CDR3 runs from the conserved cysteine through the conserved F or W. The order of the fields is clone size, J gene, D gene, V gene, CDR3 DNA, CDR3 protein. A D gene is named only where the DNA matches it firmly. The size field is filled for only some rows; it gives once, few, many or a size class.

>.|TRBJ1-1|.|TRBV12-3/TRBV12-4
TGTGCCAGCAGAGAGACATTGGCGAACTCTGAAGCTTTCTTT
CASRETLANSEAFF
>many|TRBJ1-2|.|TRBV7-2
TGTGCCAGCAGCTTAGGGGCAGGGGTGAACTATGGCTACACCTTC
CASSLGAGVNYGYTF
>few|TRBJ1-1|.|TRBV7-9
TGTGCCAGCAGCTTCCTGGAACAGGCCCAAGCTTTCTTT
CASSFLEQAQAFF
>few|TRBJ1-1|.|TRBV15
TGTGCCACCAAAACCGATACGAACACTGAAGCTTTCTTT
CATKTDTNTEAFF
>few|TRBJ2-1|.|TRBV7-2
TGTGCCAGCAGCTCCCACGGAGGTGAGCAGTTCTTC
CASSSHGGEQFF
>medium-sized|TRBJ1-1|.|TRBV7-2
TGTGCCAGCAGCCCAGACAGAGACACTGAAGCTTTCTTT
CASSPDRDTEAFF
>.|TRBJ2-3|.|TRBV12-3/TRBV12-4
TGTGCCAGCACCAGGACAGAACTTTACACAGATACGCAGTATTTT
CASTRTELYTDTQYF
>few|TRBJ1-1|TRBD1|TRBV7-8
TGTGCCAGCAGCGACCGACAGGGGGCAGTTGGTGAAGCTTTCTTT
CASSDRQGAVGEAFF
>.|TRBJ1-1|.|TRBV10-3
TGTGCCATCAGTGAGTCCATGAACACTGAAGCTTTCTTT
CAISESMNTEAFF
>many|TRBJ2-1|.|TRBV7-2
TGTGCCAGCAGCTTAGTGACCACCAAGCAGCCGTACAATGAGCAGTTCTTC
CASSLVTTKQPYNEQFF
>few|TRBJ2-3|.|TRBV6-4
TGTGCCAGCTCAAAAGGAAGCTCCACCGGAGATACGCAGTATTTT
CASSKGSSTGDTQYF
>.|TRBJ1-3|.|TRBV28
TGTGCCATCAGTTTAACGGCCGTGTCTGGAAACACCATATATTTT
CAISLTAVSGNTIYF
>few|TRBJ2-1|.|TRBV4-1
TGCGCCAGCAGCCCCGGGGCGGCCTACAATGAGCAGTTCTTC
CASSPGAAYNEQFF
>few|TRBJ1-4|.|TRBV2
TGTGCCAGCAAAGTAGGGGGGCTCGGAGAAAAACTGTTTTTT
CASKVGGLGEKLFF
>many|TRBJ1-3|TRBD1|TRBV7-2
TGTGCCAGCAGCCCGCAGGGGGCCGCTGGAAACACCATATATTTT
CASSPQGAAGNTIYF
>.|TRBJ2-5|TRBD1|TRBV12-3/TRBV12-4
TGTGCCACCCTACGGACAGGGGGAGAGACCCAGTACTTC
CATLRTGGETQYF
>.|TRBJ1-2|TRBD1|TRBV6-6
TGTGCCAGCAGTCCGCGGGACAGACGGGGCTATGGCTACACCTTC
CASSPRDRRGYGYTF
>.|TRBJ2-7|.|TRBV12-5
TGTGCTAGTGGTTTGGTAACCCCAGGGGACGCCTACGAGCAGTACTTC
CASGLVTPGDAYEQYF
>.|TRBJ1-6|.|TRBV30
TGTGCCTGGAGTGGAACAGGCATAGGGAGGACCGGGAATTCACCCCTCCACTTT
CAWSGTGIGRTGNSPLHF
>.|TRBJ1-6|TRBD1|TRBV5-5
TGTGCCAGCAGGCGGGACAGGGGGTTTAGCTCCTATAATTCACCCCTCCACTTT
CASRRDRGFSSYNSPLHF
>many|TRBJ2-2|TRBD2|TRBV7-2
TGTGCCAGCAGCTTAGTCTCGATACTACAGCGGGGAGCCGGGGAGCTGTTTTTT
CASSLVSILQRGAGELFF
>.|TRBJ1-1|.|TRBV7-6
TGTGCCAGCAGCTTAGGGTCAGGTTGGGAGAACACTGAAGCTTTCTTT
CASSLGSGWENTEAFF
>.|TRBJ2-5|.|TRBV7-6
TGTGCCAGCAGCTTAGCATATGACACCCGGTACCAAGAGACCCAGTACTTC
CASSLAYDTRYQETQYF